This record looks at one T cell receptor (beta chain) sequence and its context. This sample is drawn from a study of T cell changes during pregnancy in multiple sclerosis. Repertoires were generated with immunoSEQ multiplex PCR, while TCRdb's copy carries only in-frame clones and drops some. Here the sample spans roughly 64,000 clones, roughly 88% being singletons. The CDR3 is 13 amino acids. V lost 7 bases to trimming and J lost 1 base; unmatched junction nucleotides: 6. Germline assignment: CDR1 GTSNPN and CDR2 SVGIG (reference sequence). The input for sequencing was peripheral blood, taken in the second trimester of pregnancy. V usage is TRBV30 and J usage is TRBJ1-2; the match to TRBD1 covers 7 bases. The source is a female donor with multiple sclerosis, enrolled in a pregnancy study. CDR3 DNA: TGTGCCTTACGGGACAGAGTTAACTATGGCTACACCTTC. Translating it yields CALRDRVNYGYTF.